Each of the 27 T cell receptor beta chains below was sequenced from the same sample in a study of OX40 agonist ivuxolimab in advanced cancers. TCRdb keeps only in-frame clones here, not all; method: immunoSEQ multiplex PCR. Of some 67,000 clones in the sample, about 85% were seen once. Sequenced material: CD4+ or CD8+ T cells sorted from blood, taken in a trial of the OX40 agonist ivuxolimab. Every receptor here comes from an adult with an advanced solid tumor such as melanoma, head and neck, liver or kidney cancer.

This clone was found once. This chain's CDR3 is CASSLSSPGGGRAPLHF. CDR3 nucleotides: TGTGCCAGCAGTTTATCTTCACCTGGGGGCGGGAGGGCGCCCCTCCACTTT. The chain uses TRBV27 and TRBJ1-6; D is perhaps TRBD1 (6 bases). There are 17 residues in the CDR3. Germline CDR1 MNHEY, CDR2 SMNVEV (reference sequence). The germline V and J ends were trimmed by 0 bases and 13 bases, with 22 bases remaining between them.

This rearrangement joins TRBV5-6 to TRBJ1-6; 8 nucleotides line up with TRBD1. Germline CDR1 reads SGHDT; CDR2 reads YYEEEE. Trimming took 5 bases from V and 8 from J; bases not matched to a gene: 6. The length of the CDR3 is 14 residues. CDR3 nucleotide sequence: TGTGCCAGCAGGTTTGGACAGGGAGATTCACCCCTCCACTTT. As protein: CASRFGQGDSPLHF.

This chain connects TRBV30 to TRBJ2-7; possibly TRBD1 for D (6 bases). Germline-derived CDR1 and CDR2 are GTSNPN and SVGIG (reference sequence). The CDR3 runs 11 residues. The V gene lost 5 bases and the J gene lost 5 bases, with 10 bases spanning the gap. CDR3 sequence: CAWDRLHEQYF. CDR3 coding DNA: TGTGCCTGGGACAGGCTCCACGAGCAGTACTTC.

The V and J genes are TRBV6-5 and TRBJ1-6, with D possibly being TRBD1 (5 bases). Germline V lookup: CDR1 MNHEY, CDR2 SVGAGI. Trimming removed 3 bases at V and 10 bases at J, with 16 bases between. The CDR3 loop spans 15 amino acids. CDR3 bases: TGTGCCAGCAGTTATACGGGGGGGGATGGATCACCCCTCCACTTT. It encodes CASSYTGGDGSPLHF.

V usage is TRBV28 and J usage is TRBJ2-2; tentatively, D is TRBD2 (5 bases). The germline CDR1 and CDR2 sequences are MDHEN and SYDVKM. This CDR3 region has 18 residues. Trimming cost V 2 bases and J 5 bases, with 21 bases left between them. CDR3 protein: CASSLRALRPGGTGELFF. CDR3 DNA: TGTGCCAGCAGTTTAAGGGCCCTTAGGCCGGGCGGGACCGGGGAGCTGTTTTTT.

CDR3 amino acids: CASSETPSYEQYF. For the CDR3, the DNA is TGTGCCAGCAGTGAGACCCCCTCCTACGAGCAGTACTTC. This chain connects TRBV6-1 to TRBJ2-7; no reliable D call. From germline, CDR1 is MNHNS and CDR2 SASEGT. V shed 3 bases and J shed 0 bases, with 6 bases lying between them. The CDR3 sequence is 13 residues long.

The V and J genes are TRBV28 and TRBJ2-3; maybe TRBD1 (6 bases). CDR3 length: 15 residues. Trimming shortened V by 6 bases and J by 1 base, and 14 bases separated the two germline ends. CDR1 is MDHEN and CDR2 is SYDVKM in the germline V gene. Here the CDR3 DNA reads TGTGCCAGCAGGGGGGCCACGGCGGGCACAGATACGCAGTATTTT. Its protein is CASRGATAGTDTQYF.

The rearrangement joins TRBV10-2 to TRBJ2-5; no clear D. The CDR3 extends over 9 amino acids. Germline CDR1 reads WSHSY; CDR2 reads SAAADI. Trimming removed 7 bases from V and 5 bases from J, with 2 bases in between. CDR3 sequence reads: CASTETQYF. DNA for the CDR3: TGCGCCAGCACGGAGACCCAGTACTTC.

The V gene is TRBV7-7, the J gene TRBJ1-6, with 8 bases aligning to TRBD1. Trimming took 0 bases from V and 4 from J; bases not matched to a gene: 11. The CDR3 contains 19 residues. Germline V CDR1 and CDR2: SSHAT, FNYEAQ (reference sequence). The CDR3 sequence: CASSLAPAGGERYNSPLHF. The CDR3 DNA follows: TGTGCCAGCAGCTTAGCGCCGGCAGGGGGCGAAAGATATAATTCACCCCTCCACTTT. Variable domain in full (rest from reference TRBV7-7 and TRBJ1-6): GAGVSQSPRYKVTKRGQDVTLRCDPISSHATLYWYQQALGQGPEFLTYFNYEAQPDKSGLPSDRFSAERPEGSISTLTIQRTEQRDSAMYRCASSLAPAGGERYNSPLHFGNGTRLTVT.

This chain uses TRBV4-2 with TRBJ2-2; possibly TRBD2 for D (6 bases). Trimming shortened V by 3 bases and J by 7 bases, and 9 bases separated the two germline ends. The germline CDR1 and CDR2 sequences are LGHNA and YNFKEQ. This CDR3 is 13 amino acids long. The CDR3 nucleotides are TGTGCCAGCAGCCAGGGGGAGGACGGGGAGCTGTTTTTT. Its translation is CASSQGEDGELFF.

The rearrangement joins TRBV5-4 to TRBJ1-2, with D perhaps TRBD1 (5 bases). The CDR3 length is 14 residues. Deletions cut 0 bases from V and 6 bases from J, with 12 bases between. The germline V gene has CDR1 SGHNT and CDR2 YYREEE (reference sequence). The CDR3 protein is CASSLAHRGDGYTF. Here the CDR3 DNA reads TGTGCCAGCAGCTTGGCCCATAGGGGAGATGGCTACACCTTC.

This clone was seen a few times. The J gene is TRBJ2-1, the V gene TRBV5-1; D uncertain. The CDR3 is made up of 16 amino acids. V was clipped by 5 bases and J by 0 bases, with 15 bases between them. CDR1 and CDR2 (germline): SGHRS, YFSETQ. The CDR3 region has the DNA TGCGCCAGCAGACTGGACCCGGGCGACTCCTACAATGAGCAGTTCTTC. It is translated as CASRLDPGDSYNEQFF.

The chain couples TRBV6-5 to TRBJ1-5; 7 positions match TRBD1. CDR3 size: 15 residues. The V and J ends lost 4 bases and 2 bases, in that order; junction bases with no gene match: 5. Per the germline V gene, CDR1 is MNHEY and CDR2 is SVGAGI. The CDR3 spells CASSFKTGRNQPQHF. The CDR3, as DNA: TGTGCCAGCAGTTTTAAGACAGGGCGCAATCAGCCCCAGCATTTT.

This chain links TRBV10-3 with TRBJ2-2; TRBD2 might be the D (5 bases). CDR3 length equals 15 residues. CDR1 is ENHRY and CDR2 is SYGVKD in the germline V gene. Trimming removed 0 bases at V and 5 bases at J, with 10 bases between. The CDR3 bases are TGTGCCATCAGTGAGTCAGTAGGGAGAACCGGGGAGCTGTTTTTT. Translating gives CAISESVGRTGELFF.

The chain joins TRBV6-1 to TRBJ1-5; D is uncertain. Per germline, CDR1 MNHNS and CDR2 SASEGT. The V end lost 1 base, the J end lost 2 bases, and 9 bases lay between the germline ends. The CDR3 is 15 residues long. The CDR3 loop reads CASSEGRGGNQPQHF. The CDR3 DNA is TGTGCCAGCAGTGAAGGGAGAGGAGGCAATCAGCCCCAGCATTTT.

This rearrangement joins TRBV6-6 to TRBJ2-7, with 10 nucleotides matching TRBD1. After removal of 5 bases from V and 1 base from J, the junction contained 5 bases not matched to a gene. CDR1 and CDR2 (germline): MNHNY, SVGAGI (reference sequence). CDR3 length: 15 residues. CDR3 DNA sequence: TGTGCCAGCAGTCTTGACAGGGGGCTATCCTACGAGCAGTACTTC. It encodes CASSLDRGLSYEQYF.

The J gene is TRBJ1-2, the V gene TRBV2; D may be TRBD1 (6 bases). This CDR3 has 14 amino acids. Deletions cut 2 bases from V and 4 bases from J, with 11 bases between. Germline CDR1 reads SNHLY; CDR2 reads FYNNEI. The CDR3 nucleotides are TGTGCCAGCAGTGAAAGGGGGTCCGGCTATGGCTACACCTTC. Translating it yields CASSERGSGYGYTF.

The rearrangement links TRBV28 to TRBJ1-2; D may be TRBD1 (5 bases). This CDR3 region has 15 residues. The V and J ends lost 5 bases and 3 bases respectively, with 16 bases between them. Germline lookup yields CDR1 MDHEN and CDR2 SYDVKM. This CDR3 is CASSPAGGADYGYTF. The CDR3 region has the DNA TGTGCCAGCAGTCCGGCGGGAGGGGCGGACTATGGCTACACCTTC.

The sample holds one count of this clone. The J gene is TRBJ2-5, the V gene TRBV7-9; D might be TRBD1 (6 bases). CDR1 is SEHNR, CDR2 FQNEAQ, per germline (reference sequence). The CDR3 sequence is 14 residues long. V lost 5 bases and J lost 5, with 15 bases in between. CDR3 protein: CASSKNRVGETQYF. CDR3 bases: TGTGCCAGCAGCAAGAACAGGGTGGGGGAGACCCAGTACTTC.

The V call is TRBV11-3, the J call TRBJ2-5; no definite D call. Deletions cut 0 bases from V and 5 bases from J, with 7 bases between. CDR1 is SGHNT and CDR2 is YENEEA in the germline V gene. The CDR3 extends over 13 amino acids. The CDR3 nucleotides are TGTGCCAGCAGCTTAGAAGGCGGCGAGACCCAGTACTTC. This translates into CASSLEGGETQYF.

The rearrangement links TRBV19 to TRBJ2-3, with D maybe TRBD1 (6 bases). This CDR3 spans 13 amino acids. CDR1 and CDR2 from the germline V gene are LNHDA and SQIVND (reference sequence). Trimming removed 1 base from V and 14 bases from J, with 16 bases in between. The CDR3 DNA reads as TGTGCCAGTAGTATAGGGTGGGACAAGCGACGGTATTTT. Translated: CASSIGWDKRRYF.

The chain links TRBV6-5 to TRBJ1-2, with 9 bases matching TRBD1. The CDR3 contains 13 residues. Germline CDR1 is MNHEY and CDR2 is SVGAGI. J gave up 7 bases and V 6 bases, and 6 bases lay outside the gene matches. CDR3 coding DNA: TGTGCCAGCAGGCGCACAGGGGGCCCTGGCTACACCTTC. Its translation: CASRRTGGPGYTF.

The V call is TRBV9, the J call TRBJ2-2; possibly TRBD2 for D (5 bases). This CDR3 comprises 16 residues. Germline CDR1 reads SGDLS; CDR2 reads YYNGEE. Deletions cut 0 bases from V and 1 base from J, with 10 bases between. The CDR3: CASSVAASLNTGELFF. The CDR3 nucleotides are TGTGCCAGCAGCGTAGCAGCTAGCTTGAACACCGGGGAGCTGTTTTTT.

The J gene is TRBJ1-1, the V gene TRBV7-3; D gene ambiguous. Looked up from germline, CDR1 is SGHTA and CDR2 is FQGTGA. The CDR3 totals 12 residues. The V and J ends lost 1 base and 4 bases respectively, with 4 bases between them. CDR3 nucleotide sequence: TGTGCCAGCAGCTTAAGAGGCACTGAAGCTTTCTTT. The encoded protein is CASSLRGTEAFF. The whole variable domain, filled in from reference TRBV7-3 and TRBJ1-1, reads GAGVSQTPSNKVTEKGKYVELRCDPISGHTALYWYRQSLGQGPEFLIYFQGTGAADDSGLPNDRFFAVRPEGSVSTLKIQRTERGDSAVYLCASSLRGTEAFFGQGTRLTVV.

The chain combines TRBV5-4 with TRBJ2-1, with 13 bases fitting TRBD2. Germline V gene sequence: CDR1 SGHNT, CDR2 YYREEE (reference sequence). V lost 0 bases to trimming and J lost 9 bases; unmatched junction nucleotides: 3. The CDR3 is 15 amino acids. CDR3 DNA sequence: TGTGCCAGCAGCTTGGCCGGACTAGCGGGGGTTGAGCAGTTCTTC. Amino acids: CASSLAGLAGVEQFF.

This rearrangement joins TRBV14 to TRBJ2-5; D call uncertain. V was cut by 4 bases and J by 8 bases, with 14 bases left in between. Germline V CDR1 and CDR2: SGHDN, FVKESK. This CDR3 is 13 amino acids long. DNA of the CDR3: TGTGCCAGCAGCCCCGCCAGGTCTGGTACCCAGTACTTC. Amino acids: CASSPARSGTQYF. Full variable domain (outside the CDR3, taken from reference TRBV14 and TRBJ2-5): EAGVTQFPSHSVIEKGQTVTLRCDPISGHDNLYWYRRVMGKEIKFLLHFVKESKQDESGMPNNRFLAERTGGTYSTLKVQPAELEDSGVYFCASSPARSGTQYFGPGTRLLVL.

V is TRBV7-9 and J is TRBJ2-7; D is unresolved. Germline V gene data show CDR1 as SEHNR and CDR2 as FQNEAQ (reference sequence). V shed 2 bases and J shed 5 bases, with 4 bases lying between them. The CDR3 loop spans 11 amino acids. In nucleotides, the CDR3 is TGTGCCAGCAGCTTATTGGACGAGCAGTACTTC. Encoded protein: CASSLLDEQYF.